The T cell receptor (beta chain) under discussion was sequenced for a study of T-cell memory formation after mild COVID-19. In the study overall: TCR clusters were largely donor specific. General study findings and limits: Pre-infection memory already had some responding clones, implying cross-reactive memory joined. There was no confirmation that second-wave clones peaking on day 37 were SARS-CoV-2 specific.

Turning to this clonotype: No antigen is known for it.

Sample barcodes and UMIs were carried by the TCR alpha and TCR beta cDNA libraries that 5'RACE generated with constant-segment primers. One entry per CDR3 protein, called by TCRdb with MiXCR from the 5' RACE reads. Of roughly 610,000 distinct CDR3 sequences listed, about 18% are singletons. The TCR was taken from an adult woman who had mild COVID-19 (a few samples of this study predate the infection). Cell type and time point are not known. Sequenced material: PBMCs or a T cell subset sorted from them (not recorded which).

As DNA, the CDR3 is TGCAGTGCTACGGACTCAGCGGGGGGGCTTCGGTCCTACAATGAGCAGTTCTTC. This gives the protein CSATDSAGGLRSYNEQFF. This chain uses TRBV20-1 with TRBJ2-1; 10 bases line up with TRBD2. The CDR3 is 18 residues long. Germline CDR1 reads DFQATT; CDR2 reads SNEGSKA (reference sequence). The V segment lost 4 bases and the J segment 1 base; nucleotides outside the gene matches: 13.